The next 14 T cell receptor beta chains were all read from a single sample in a study of T cells in Graves' hyperthyroidism and ophthalmopathy. Amplified TCR beta CDR3 regions came from RNA transcripts. When the TCR CDR3 underwent first-round RT-PCR, the HTBI primer set was used. A single record per CDR3 protein comes from TCRdb applying MiXCR to the multiplex PCR reads. The data hold around 250,000 distinct CDR3 sequences, with roughly 14% observed a single time. What was sequenced was blood. These receptors all come from a woman aged 40 to 50 with Graves' hyperthyroidism that later progressed to Graves' ophthalmopathy.

This clonotype has more than one count but fewer than ten. It may be a read error: a sequence one base away is much more abundant. This chain joins TRBV10-1 and TRBJ2-1, with 11 bases identical to TRBD2. Germline V gene lookup returns CDR1 WNHNN and CDR2 SYGVQD (reference sequence). The CDR3 spans 18 residues. CDR3 sequence: CASSESRLSSGRYNEQSF. The CDR3 DNA follows: TGCGCCAGCAGTGAGTCGCGTCTTTCTAGCGGGAGGTACAATGAGCAGTCCTTC.

This clonotype appeared a few times. V usage is TRBV5-5 and J usage is TRBJ2-1; D unclear. With 0 bases removed from V and 0 bases from J, the gap between germline ends came to 7 bases. This CDR3 region has 15 residues. Germline V gene sequence: CDR1 SGHKS, CDR2 YYEKEE (reference sequence). The CDR3 here is CASSLEASSYNEQFF. The CDR3 coding sequence is TGTGCCAGCAGCTTGGAGGCCAGCTCCTACAATGAGCAGTTCTTC.

This clonotype was observed many times. V and J are TRBV28 and TRBJ1-5; D not certain. CDR3 length equals 15 residues. Trimming cost V 5 bases and J 3 bases, with 14 bases left between them. The germline V gene has CDR1 MDHEN and CDR2 SYDVKM. The CDR3 coding sequence is TGTGCCAGCAGTCAATTCGAGGATCCCAATCAGCCCCAGCATTTT. It codes for CASSQFEDPNQPQHF.

This clonotype has at least ten counts. The J gene is TRBJ2-7, the V gene TRBV28; the D call may be TRBD1 or TRBD2 (6 bases each). V lost 6 bases to trimming and J lost 3 bases, with 18 bases between them. Per the germline V gene, CDR1 is MDHEN and CDR2 is SYDVKM. This CDR3 is built from 15 residues. The CDR3 sequence: CASRKFGGGNYEQYF. The CDR3, as DNA: TGTGCCAGCAGAAAGTTCGGGGGCGGAAACTACGAGCAGTACTTC.

The chain joins TRBV29-1 to TRBJ2-4; the D is unclear. CDR1 and CDR2 from the germline V gene are SQVTM and ANQGSEA. CDR3 length equals 12 residues. The V and J ends lost 2 bases and 2 bases respectively, with 4 bases between them. CDR3 sequence: CSVEFSKNIQYF. The CDR3 bases are TGCAGCGTTGAATTTTCCAAAAACATTCAGTACTTC. Variable domain in full (rest from reference TRBV29-1 and TRBJ2-4): SAVISQKPSRDICQRGTSLTIQCQVDSQVTMMFWYRQQPGQSLTLIATANQGSEATYESGFVIDKFPISRPNLTFSTLTVSNMSPEDSSIYLCSVEFSKNIQYFGAGTRLSVL.

This clonotype was seen ten or more times. This chain links TRBV14 with TRBJ2-1; 11 bases agree with TRBD2. With 3 bases clipped from V and 6 bases from J, the junction kept 4 bases outside the gene matches. CDR1 and CDR2 from the germline V gene are SGHDN and FVKESK. CDR3 length: 15 amino acids. The CDR3 DNA reads as TGTGCCAGCAGCCACCGACTAGCGGGGTTCAATGAGCAGTTCTTC. Translated, it gives CASSHRLAGFNEQFF.

This sequence joins TRBV10-1 and TRBJ1-4; 10 bases line up with TRBD1. Germline V gene data show CDR1 as WNHNN and CDR2 as SYGVQD (reference sequence). The trim removed 4 bases at V and 6 bases at J, leaving 5 bases unmatched. The CDR3 sequence is 15 residues long. The CDR3 is CASSVAGTGDEKLFF. CDR3 nucleotides: TGCGCCAGCAGTGTAGCCGGGACAGGGGATGAAAAACTGTTTTTT.

This clonotype was seen a few times. The chain has TRBV7-9 and TRBJ2-5; D uncertain. The ends were cut back, 1 base at V and 7 bases at J, with 16 bases in the middle. The CDR3 has 15 amino acids. CDR1 and CDR2 from the germline V gene are SEHNR and FQNEAQ (reference sequence). CDR3 protein: CASSLGARGGGTQYF. CDR3 coding DNA: TGTGCCAGCAGCTTAGGAGCGAGAGGCGGCGGGACCCAGTACTTC.

The chain is built from TRBV30 and TRBJ2-1; D call uncertain. CDR3 size: 14 residues. V was clipped by 1 base and J by 6 bases, with 13 bases between them. The germline CDR1 and CDR2 sequences are GTSNPN and SVGIG (reference sequence). CDR3 in amino acids: CAWSANLPRNEQFF. The CDR3, as DNA: TGTGCCTGGAGTGCGAACCTTCCGCGCAATGAGCAGTTCTTC.

This clonotype showed up many times. This chain links TRBV12-3 or TRBV12-4 with TRBJ1-2, with a possible D match to TRBD1 (5 bases). Trimming took 4 bases from V and 3 from J, leaving 18 bases between them. This CDR3 is 16 amino acids long. The CDR3 nucleotides are TGTGCCAGCAGTTCGTCGGTCTACGGGGCCTACTATGGCTACACCTTC. This encodes CASSSSVYGAYYGYTF.

This clonotype was counted a few times. V usage is TRBV18 and J usage is TRBJ1-2, with 10 bases identical to TRBD1. CDR3 size: 20 residues. V shed 2 bases, J shed 3 bases, and the junction held 18 bases outside the gene matches. Germline V CDR1 and CDR2: KGHSH, LQKENI. DNA of the CDR3: TGTGCCAGCTCACCAACGTTGGGGACAGGGGTTCCTAACCATGACTATGGCTACACCTTC. Amino acid sequence: CASSPTLGTGVPNHDYGYTF.

This clonotype was picked up many times. The genes are TRBV2 and TRBJ2-7, with 10 bases lining up with TRBD2. From germline, CDR1 is SNHLY and CDR2 FYNNEI. Trimming removed 7 bases from V and 3 bases from J; junction bases left unmatched: 6. The CDR3 extends over 14 amino acids. CDR3 DNA: TGTGCCAGCAAAAGGGGACTAGCGAACTACGAGCAGTACTTC. Translated: CASKRGLANYEQYF.

The V gene is TRBV5-5, the J gene TRBJ2-3; 7 bases fit TRBD2. CDR3 size: 16 residues. Germline V lookup: CDR1 SGHKS, CDR2 YYEKEE (reference sequence). The ends lost 4 bases at V and 3 bases at J; junction bases unmatched: 11. As DNA, the CDR3 is TGTGCCAGCAGCACAGCCGGGGGGTTGGTGACAGATACGCAGTATTTT. It yields the protein CASSTAGGLVTDTQYF.

This sequence joins TRBV20-1 and TRBJ1-2; a possible D gene is TRBD1 (6 bases). This CDR3 has 16 residues. Germline assignment: CDR1 DFQATT and CDR2 SNEGSKA (reference sequence). V was cut by 3 bases and J by 8 bases, with 25 bases left in between. The CDR3 DNA is TGCAGTGCTAGGGCGCGGGGGGGGGGCGTCGTGCGGGGCTACACCTTC. This sequence encodes CSARARGGGVVRGYTF.